The 10 T cell receptor beta chains listed next were all sequenced from one sample in a study of synovial regulatory T cells in juvenile arthritis. Clones were read by immunoSEQ multiplex PCR, and TCRdb kept only the in-frame ones, dropping some. This sample's clone table lists 9,000 to 10,000 clones. Sequencing input: Treg cells from blood. Subset reported: remaining (HLA-DR-negative) circulating blood Treg cells. The receptors shown here come from a donor younger than 30 with juvenile idiopathic arthritis.

The chain recombines TRBV4-2 with TRBJ2-2. CDR1 and CDR2 from the germline V gene are LGHNA and YNFKEQ. The CDR3 is 13 residues long. No DNA appears here. This CDR3 is CASSQPPHGELFF.

The rearrangement links TRBV27 to TRBJ1-4; TCRdb picks TRBD1, but there is no DNA to check that call. Looked up from germline, CDR1 is MNHEY and CDR2 is SMNVEV (reference sequence). The length of the CDR3 is 16 residues. No DNA appears here. CDR3 sequence reads: CASSRLQGGSNEKLFF. The variable domain in full, with the rest retrieved from reference TRBV27 and TRBJ1-4, is EAQVTQNPRYLITVTGKKLTVTCSQNMNHEYMSWYRQDPGLGLRQIYYSMNVEVTDKGDVPEGYKVSRKEKRNFPLILESPSPNQTSLYFCASSRLQGGSNEKLFFGSGTQLSVL.

Here the CDR3 reads CASSQDSRDQPQHF. The J gene is TRBJ1-5, the V gene TRBV4-3; TCRdb returns TRBD1, unconfirmable since there is no DNA. This CDR3 region has 14 residues. Only the protein is available. The V gene's germline CDR1 is LGHNA and CDR2 YSLEER.

The chain links TRBV10-3 to TRBJ2-7; TCRdb's assignment of TRBD2 cannot be checked, as there is no DNA. Germline V lookup: CDR1 ENHRY, CDR2 SYGVKD. The CDR3 runs to 16 residues. The entry carries no DNA sequence. The CDR3 sequence is CAISGRTSGGSYEQYF.

V is TRBV12-2 and J is TRBJ1-5. TRBV12-2 is shown as a pseudogene. This CDR3 has 16 amino acids. No DNA has been recorded. CDR3 loop: CASRLTGRTSNQPQHF.

V and J are TRBV14 and TRBJ1-4; TCRdb gives TRBD1 as the D gene, but with no DNA this cannot be confirmed. This CDR3 comprises 13 residues. No DNA is listed. In germline, CDR1 is SGHDN, CDR2 FVKESK. The CDR3 here is CASSQGRREKLFF.

This chain uses TRBV18 with TRBJ2-7; TCRdb's assignment of TRBD1 cannot be checked, as there is no DNA. The V gene's germline CDR1 is KGHSH and CDR2 LQKENI. The CDR3 has 13 amino acids. The DNA is not on file. The CDR3 sequence is CASSPGQTYEQYF.

V gene TRBV10-3 combines with J gene TRBJ2-3; the TRBD2 assignment by TCRdb is unverifiable without DNA. CDR3 size: 16 residues. The nucleotide record is missing. Germline V CDR1 and CDR2: ENHRY, SYGVKD. CDR3 amino acids: CAISDPGLAGTDTQYF.

The chain employs TRBV28 and TRBJ2-7; no DNA is available, so the TRBD2 call from TCRdb remains unchecked. The CDR3 covers 13 residues. The DNA is unrecorded. CDR1 is MDHEN, CDR2 SYDVKM, per germline. The CDR3 region is CASRGLAPYEQYF.

The genes are TRBV9 and TRBJ1-3. Per germline, CDR1 SGDLS and CDR2 YYNGEE. This CDR3 has 17 amino acids. No DNA sequence is on record. CDR3 loop: CASSVAPGIYSGNTIYF.